This T cell receptor beta chain was retrieved from a study of vaccination effects on CD4 cells after COVID-19 (dated by TCRdb to about 2022). As for the study more broadly: The ViraFEST assay stimulated PBMC with viral peptide pools and then used TCR sequencing to identify antigen-specific CD4+ T cell clonotypes by expansion. Across the study, the median time from the second dose to post-vaccine sampling was 72 days (range 14 to 241). Fewer than 2.5 million PBMC per well were cultured in IMDM with about 5.1% human AB serum, 8 to 10 IU/ml IL-2 and gentamicin, plus 10 ug/ml peptides. SARS-CoV-2 spike-specific CD4+ TCR repertoires from before and after mRNA vaccination were compared in COVID-19 convalescent patients and in infection-naive vaccine recipients. Altogether, about 10 COVID-19 convalescent patients and several SARS-CoV-2-naive healthy vaccine recipients made up the full study. Cultures from other donors in the study were sequenced using the Oncomine TCR Beta short-read assay on an Illumina iSeq 100.

Receptor amplification or capture employed the immunoSEQ multiplex PCR assay. DNA from the cultured and isolated CD4+ T cells underwent TCR beta CDR3 sequencing. The authors processed their data as follows. Non-productive TCR sequences were removed, reads were trimmed to the CDR3 region, and CDR3s of at least 7 amino acids were retained. The MANAFEST web app was used to pick out antigen-specific clonotypes by comparing their expansion in peptide wells with that in reference cultures. For clones to be considered positive, expansion at FDR<0.05 versus reference and all other wells, an odds ratio above 5, and a frequency above 0.1% in two replicate wells were required. A clonotype was called cross-reactive if it was significantly expanded both in SARS-CoV-2 spike wells and in at least one common cold coronavirus spike condition. CDR3 similarity was assessed by Levenshtein distance with the stringdist R package, and unrooted trees were built with ape in R 3.6.1. TCRdb holds this immuneACCESS table with in-frame rearrangements only. Some clones are missing; in checked studies, unresolved V genes explain under half, and the rest has no known cause. The V and J calls and the clone size are those of that table, but D and trimming were determined from the DNA. In all, the sample holds around 69,000 clones, and roughly four fifths of those were seen once. The ten largest account for about 2.4% of the sample.

This clone appeared a few times. The target of this receptor is not known. No quality values exist for individual bases; no much larger clone is one base distant. After about 10 days of culture, CD4+ T cells were isolated with the EasySep CD4+ T cell isolation kit. Participants received two doses of either the BNT162b2 or the mRNA-1273 mRNA SARS-CoV-2 vaccine. None of the healthy vaccine recipients had a prior SARS-CoV-2 infection, which was confirmed by nucleocapsid antibody tests that came back negative both before and after vaccination. On days 3 and 7, half of the culture medium was replaced with fresh IL-2-containing medium. Unless noted otherwise, every peptide stimulation condition was cultured in triplicate wells. Using Ficoll-Paque Plus gradient centrifugation, PBMC were separated from whole blood and then either used fresh or cryopreserved at -140C. Genomic DNA was extracted from cultured CD4+ T cells with the QIAamp micro DNA kit.

The paper as a whole reports these results and caveats: Limitations of the study were the small number of convalescent patients and the absence of early post-infection timepoints. Clones induced by infection and clones induced by vaccination both contracted markedly at late timepoints after vaccination, which fits with T cell responses waning over time. Among healthy vaccine recipients, nearly all vaccine-induced clones were SARS-CoV-2 mono-reactive, and only 1 of 255 was cross-reactive with common cold coronaviruses.

CDR1 and CDR2 (ENHRY, SYGVKD) derive from the germline V gene. The CDR3 runs 15 residues from the cysteine to the phenylalanine. Of all the DNA, just the CDR3 is kept, 45 bases in frame from base 1. Relative to germline, V is 10 bases shorter and J is 4 bases shorter, with 17 bases between their ends. The sequence derives from a human donor who received a COVID-19 vaccine. The sample was CD4+ T cells from PBMCs cultured without peptide, taken after COVID-19 vaccination. The V and J genes are TRBV10-3 and TRBJ1-6, and the D gene may be TRBD1, 6 bases matching. The CDR3 has the sequence CATKPTGDYNSPLHF. The nucleotide sequence is given as TGTGCCACCAAGCCGACAGGTGATTATAATTCACCCCTCCACTTT.